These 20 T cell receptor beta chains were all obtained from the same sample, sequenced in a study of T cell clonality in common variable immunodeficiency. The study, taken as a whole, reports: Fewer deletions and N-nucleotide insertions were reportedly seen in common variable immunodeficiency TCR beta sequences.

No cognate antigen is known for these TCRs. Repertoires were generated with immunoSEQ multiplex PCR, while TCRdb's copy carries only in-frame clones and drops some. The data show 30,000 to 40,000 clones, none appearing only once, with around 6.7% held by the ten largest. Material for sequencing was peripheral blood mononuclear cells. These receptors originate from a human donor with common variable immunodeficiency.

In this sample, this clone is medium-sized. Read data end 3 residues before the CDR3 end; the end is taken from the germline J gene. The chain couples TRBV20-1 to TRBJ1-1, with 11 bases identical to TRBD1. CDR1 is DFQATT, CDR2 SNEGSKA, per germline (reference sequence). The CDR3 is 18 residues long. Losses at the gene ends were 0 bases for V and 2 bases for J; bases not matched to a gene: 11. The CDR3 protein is CSARDPRTGGRRNTEAFF. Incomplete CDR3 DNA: TGCAGTGCTAGAGATCCAAGGACAGGGGGCCGGAGAAACACTGAA.

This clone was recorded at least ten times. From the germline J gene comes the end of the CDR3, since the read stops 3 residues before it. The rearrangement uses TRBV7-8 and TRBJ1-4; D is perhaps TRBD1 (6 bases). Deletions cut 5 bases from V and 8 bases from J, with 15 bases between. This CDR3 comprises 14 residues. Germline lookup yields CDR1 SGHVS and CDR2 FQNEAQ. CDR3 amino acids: CASSPPGTPEKLFF. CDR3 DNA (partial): TGTGCCAGCAGCCCGCCCGGGACACCCGAAAAA.

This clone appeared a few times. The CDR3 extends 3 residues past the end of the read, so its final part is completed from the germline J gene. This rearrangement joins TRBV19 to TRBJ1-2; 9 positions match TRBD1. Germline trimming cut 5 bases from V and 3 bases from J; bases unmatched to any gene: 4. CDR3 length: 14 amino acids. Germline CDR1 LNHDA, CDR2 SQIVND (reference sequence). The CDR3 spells CASSERQGDYGYTF. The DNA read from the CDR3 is TGTGCCAGTAGTGAACGACAGGGGGACTATGGC.

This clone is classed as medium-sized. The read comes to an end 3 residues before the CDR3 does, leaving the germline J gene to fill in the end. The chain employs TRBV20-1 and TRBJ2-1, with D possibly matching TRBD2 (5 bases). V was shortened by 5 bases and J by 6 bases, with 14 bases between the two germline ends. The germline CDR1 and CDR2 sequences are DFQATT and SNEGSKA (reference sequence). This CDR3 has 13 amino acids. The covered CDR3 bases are TGCAGTGCTCCTACCCTAGCCGGCAATGAG. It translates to CSAPTLAGNE. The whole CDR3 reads CSAPTLAGNEQFF.

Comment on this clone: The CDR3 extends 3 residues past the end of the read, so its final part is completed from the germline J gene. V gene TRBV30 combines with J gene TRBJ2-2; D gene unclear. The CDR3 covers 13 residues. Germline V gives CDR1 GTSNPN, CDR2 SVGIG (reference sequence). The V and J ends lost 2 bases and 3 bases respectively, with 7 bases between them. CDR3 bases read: TGTGCCTGGAGTAAAGGGTACACCGGGGAG. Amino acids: CAWSKGYTGE. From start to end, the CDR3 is CAWSKGYTGELFF.

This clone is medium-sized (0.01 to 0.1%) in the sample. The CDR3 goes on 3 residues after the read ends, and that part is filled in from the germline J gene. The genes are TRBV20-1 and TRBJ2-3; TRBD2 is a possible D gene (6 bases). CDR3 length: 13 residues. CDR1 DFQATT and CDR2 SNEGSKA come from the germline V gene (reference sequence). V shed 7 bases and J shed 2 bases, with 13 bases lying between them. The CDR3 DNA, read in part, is TGCAGTGTAACTAGCTGGGCCACAGATACG. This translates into CSVTSWATDT. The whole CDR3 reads CSVTSWATDTQYF.

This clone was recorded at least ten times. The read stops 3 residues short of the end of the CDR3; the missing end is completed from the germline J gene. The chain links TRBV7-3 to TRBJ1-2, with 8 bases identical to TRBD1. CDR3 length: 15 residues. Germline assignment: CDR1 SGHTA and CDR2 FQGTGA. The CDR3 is CASSLLAGGEGGYTF. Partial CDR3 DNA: TGTGCCAGCAGCTTACTGGCAGGGGGCGAGGGAGGC.

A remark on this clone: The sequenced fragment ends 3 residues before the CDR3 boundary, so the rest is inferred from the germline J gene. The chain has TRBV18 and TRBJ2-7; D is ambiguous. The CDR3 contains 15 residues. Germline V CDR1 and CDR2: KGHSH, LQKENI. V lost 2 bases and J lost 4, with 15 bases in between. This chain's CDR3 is CASSPSSQFRYEQYF. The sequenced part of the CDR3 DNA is TGTGCCAGCTCACCATCATCCCAGTTCAGATACGAG.

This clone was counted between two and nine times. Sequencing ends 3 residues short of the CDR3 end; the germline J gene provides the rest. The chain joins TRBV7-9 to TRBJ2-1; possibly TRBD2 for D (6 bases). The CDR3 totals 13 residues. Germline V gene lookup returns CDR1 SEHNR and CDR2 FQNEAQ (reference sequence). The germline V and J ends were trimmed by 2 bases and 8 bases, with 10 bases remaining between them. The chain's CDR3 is CASSLRSGYEQFF. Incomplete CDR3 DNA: TGTGCCAGCAGCTTAAGAAGCGGGTATGAG. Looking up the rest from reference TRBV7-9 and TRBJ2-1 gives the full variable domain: DTGVSQNPRHKITKRGQNVTFRCDPISEHNRLYWYRQTLGQGPEFLTYFQNEAQLEKSRLLSDRFSAERPKGSFSTLEIQRTEQGDSAMYLCASSLRSGYEQFFGPGTRLTVL.

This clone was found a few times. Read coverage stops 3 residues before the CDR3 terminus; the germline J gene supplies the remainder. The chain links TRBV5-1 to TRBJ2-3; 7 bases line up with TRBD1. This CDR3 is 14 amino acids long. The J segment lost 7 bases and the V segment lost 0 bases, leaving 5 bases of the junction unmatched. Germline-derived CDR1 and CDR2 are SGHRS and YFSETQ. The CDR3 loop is CASSLVLQGNTQYF. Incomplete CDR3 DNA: TGCGCCAGCAGCTTGGTGCTACAGGGGAATACG.

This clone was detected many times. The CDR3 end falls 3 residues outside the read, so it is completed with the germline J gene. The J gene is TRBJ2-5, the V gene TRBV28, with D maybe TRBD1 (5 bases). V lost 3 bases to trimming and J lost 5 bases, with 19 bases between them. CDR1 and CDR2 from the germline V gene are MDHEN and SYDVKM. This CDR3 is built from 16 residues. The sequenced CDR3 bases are TGTGCCAGCAGTTTGCCCAGGGTCGGGTATAGTGAGACC. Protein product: CASSLPRVGYSET. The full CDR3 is CASSLPRVGYSETQYF.

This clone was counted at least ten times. This CDR3 reads CASSRDRDTDTQYF. CDR3 DNA, as far as it was read: TGTGCCAGCAGTCGGGACAGGGACACAGATACG. The gene calls are TRBV7-9 and TRBJ2-3; 9 nucleotides agree with TRBD1. The CDR3 is cut off 3 residues early in the read; its end comes from the germline J gene. This CDR3 region has 14 residues. V shed 6 bases, J shed 2 bases, and the junction held 3 bases outside the gene matches. CDR1 is SEHNR, CDR2 FQNEAQ, per germline (reference sequence).

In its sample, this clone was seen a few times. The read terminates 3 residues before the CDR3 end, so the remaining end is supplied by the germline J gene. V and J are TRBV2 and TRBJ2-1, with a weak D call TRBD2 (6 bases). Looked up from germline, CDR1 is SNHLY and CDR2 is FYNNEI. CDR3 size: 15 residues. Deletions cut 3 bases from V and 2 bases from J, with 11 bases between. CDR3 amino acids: CASSEDYPPYNEQFF. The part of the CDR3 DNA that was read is TGTGCCAGCAGTGAGGACTACCCCCCCTACAATGAG.

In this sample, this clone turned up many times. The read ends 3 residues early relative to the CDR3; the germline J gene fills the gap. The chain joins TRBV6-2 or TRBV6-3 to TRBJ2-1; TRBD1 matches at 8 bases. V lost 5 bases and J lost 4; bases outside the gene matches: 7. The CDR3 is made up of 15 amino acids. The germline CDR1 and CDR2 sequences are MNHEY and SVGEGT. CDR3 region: CASSTIQGGYNEQFF. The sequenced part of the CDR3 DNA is TGTGCCAGCAGTACAATACAGGGGGGATACAATGAG.

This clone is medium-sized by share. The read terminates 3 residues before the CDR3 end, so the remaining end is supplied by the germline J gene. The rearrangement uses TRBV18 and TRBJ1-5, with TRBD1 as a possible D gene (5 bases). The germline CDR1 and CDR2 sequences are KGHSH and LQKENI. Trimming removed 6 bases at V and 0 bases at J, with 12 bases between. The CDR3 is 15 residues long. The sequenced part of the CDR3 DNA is TGTGCCAGCTCGCCTGGGGGGTATAGCAATCAGCCC. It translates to CASSPGGYSNQP. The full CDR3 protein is CASSPGGYSNQPQHF.

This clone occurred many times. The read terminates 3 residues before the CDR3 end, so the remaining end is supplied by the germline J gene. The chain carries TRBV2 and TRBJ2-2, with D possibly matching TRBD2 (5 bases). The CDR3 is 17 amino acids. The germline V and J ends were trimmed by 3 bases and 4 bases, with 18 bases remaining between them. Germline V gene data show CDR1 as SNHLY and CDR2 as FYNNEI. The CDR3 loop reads CASSELGLKDGTGELFF. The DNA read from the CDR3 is TGTGCCAGCAGTGAGCTCGGACTCAAAGACGGCACCGGGGAG.

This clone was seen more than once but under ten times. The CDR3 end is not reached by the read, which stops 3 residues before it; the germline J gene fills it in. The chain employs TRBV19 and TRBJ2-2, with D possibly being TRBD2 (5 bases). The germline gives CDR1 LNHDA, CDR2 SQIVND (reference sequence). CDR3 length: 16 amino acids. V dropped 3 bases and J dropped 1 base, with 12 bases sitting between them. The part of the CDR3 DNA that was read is TGTGCCAGTAGTATTCGGTCGGGGAAGAACACCGGGGAG. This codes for CASSIRSGKNTGE. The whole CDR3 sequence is CASSIRSGKNTGELFF.

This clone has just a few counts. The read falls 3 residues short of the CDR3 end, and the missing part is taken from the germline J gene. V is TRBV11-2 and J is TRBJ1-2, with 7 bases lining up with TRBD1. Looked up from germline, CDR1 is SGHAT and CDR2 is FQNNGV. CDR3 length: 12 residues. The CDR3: CASSLQQGSYTF. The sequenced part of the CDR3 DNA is TGTGCCAGCAGCTTACAACAGGGGAGC.

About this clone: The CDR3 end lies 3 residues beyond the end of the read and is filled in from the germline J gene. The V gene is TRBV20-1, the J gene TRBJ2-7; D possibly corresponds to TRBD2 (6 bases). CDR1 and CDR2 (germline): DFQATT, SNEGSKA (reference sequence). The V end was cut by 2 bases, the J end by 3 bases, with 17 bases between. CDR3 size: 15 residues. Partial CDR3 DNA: TGCAGTGCTAGACCCCTGGGCGGGATCGACTACGAG. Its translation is CSARPLGGIDYE. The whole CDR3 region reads CSARPLGGIDYEQYF.

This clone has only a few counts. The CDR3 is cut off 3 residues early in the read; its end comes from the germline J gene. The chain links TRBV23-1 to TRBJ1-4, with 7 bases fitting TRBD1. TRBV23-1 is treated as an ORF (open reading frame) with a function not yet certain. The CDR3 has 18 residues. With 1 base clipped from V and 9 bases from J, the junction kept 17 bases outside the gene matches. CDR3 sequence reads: CASSQLDRSNCIKKKLFF. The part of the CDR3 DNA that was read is TGCGCCAGCAGTCAATTGGACAGGAGTAACTGCATCAAAAAAAAA.